These 9 T cell receptor beta chains were all obtained from the same sample, sequenced in a study of cytomegalovirus exposure and HLA in healthy donors. The PCR contained 60 Vbeta and 13 Jbeta primers. Profiled with immunoSEQ multiplex PCR; TCRdb holds only in-frame clones, not every one. The sample holds roughly 130,000 clones; about 80% are singletons and the top ten take around 2.5%. Sequencing was done on a sample of PBMCs. Every receptor here comes from a boy younger than 10 in good health and CMV-seronegative.

This sequence joins TRBV18 and TRBJ1-3; tentatively, D is TRBD1 (5 bases). This CDR3 has 18 amino acids. Germline V gene sequence: CDR1 KGHSH, CDR2 LQKENI. V lost 3 bases to trimming and J lost 4 bases, with 22 bases between them. The DNA of the CDR3 is TGTGCCAGCTCACCGACCTCCCCCAGGGAGGGTATGGGAAACACCATATATTTT. As protein: CASSPTSPREGMGNTIYF.

This chain uses TRBV13 with TRBJ2-5, with 7 bases fitting TRBD1. Germline assignment: CDR1 PRHDT and CDR2 FYEKMQ (reference sequence). V dropped 5 bases and J dropped 5; count of bases not matched to a gene: 14. CDR3 length: 16 amino acids. CDR3: CASSGRRGWRRETQYF. Here the CDR3 DNA reads TGTGCCAGCAGCGGCCGCAGGGGGTGGAGGCGGGAGACCCAGTACTTC.

The gene calls are TRBV6-4 and TRBJ2-3; TRBD1 aligns across 8 bases. The V gene's germline CDR1 is MRHNA and CDR2 SNTAGT. The CDR3 has 16 residues. The trim removed 6 bases at V and 2 bases at J, leaving 10 bases unmatched. The CDR3, as DNA: TGTGCCAGCAGGGCAGGGGGCCCGACAAACACAGATACGCAGTATTTT. Translating it yields CASRAGGPTNTDTQYF.

The V gene is TRBV7-9, the J gene TRBJ1-5; D call uncertain. In germline, CDR1 is SEHNR, CDR2 FQNEAQ (reference sequence). The germline V and J ends were trimmed by 1 base and 7 bases, with 8 bases remaining between them. There are 13 residues in the CDR3. The CDR3 sequence is CASSLGGVQPQHF. CDR3 in DNA: TGTGCCAGCAGCTTAGGAGGTGTACAGCCCCAGCATTTT. The variable domain in full, completed from reference TRBV7-9 and TRBJ1-5, reads DTGVSQNPRHKITKRGQNVTFRCDPISEHNRLYWYRQTLGQGPEFLTYFQNEAQLEKSRLLSDRFSAERPKGSFSTLEIQRTEQGDSAMYLCASSLGGVQPQHFGDGTRLSIL.

CDR3 region: CASTTLGQGEGLGQYV. The CDR3 nucleotides read TGTGCCAGCACTACCCTTGGACAGGGTGAGGGCCTCGGGCAGTACGTC. The chain has TRBV2 and TRBJ2-7; the match to TRBD1 covers 8 bases. This CDR3 spans 16 amino acids. Germline values: CDR1 SNHLY, CDR2 FYNNEI. Unmatched junction bases numbered 20, after V lost 7 bases and J lost 9 bases.

The J gene is TRBJ1-2, the V gene TRBV4-1, with D possibly being TRBD1 (6 bases). Trimming shortened V by 0 bases and J by 3 bases, and 8 bases separated the two germline ends. Germline-derived CDR1 and CDR2 are MGHRA and YSYEKL. The CDR3 is 14 amino acids. In DNA form, the CDR3 reads TGCGCCAGCAGCCAAGACAGGGGTGACTATGGCTACACCTTC. Its translation is CASSQDRGDYGYTF.

This clone was recorded once. This chain links TRBV6-1 with TRBJ1-1, with a weak D call TRBD1 (6 bases). The length of the CDR3 is 14 residues. V gave up 6 bases and J gave up 0 bases, with 11 bases separating them. From germline, CDR1 is MNHNS and CDR2 SASEGT. CDR3: CASSSGQMNTEAFF. Written as DNA, the CDR3 is TGTGCCAGCAGCTCCGGACAGATGAACACTGAAGCTTTCTTT.

The chain uses TRBV11-1 and TRBJ2-3, with 9 bases matching TRBD2. The J segment lost 1 base and the V segment lost 5 bases, leaving 13 bases of the junction unmatched. Germline-derived CDR1 and CDR2 are SGHAT and FQDESV (reference sequence). The CDR3 has 18 amino acids. The CDR3 DNA reads TGTGCCAGCAGCGTAAAGACCGGACTAGCGTGGGGCACAGATACGCAGTATTTT. Translation gives CASSVKTGLAWGTDTQYF.

The chain links TRBV10-3 to TRBJ2-7; D possibly corresponds to TRBD2 (7 bases). Germline values: CDR1 ENHRY, CDR2 SYGVKD. Trimming took off 4 bases at V and 4 bases at J, with 14 bases between the two ends. The length of the CDR3 is 14 residues. The CDR3 nucleotides are TGTGCCATCAGTGTTCGGGGGGCAGGGTACGAGCAGTACTTC. Amino acid sequence: CAISVRGAGYEQYF.